This TCR beta chain was recovered during a study of radiotherapy plus CTLA-4 blockade in lung cancer. The overall study: The study recorded objective responses in around a sixth of patients and disease control in approximately 29%. General study results and limits: Clones derived from tumor TCRs expanded in blood after radiotherapy plus ipilimumab. Early clone dynamics of blood T cells, plus interferon-beta, reportedly predicted response best.

Between the trimmed V and J ends, which lost 6 bases and 2 bases, there was a span of 10 bases. Germline V gives CDR1 MNHNY, CDR2 SVGAGI (reference sequence). The CDR3 spans 13 residues. This clone came up once. Its specificity is unknown. Using immunoSEQ multiplex PCR, the repertoire was profiled, and TCRdb retains in-frame clones only, with some absent. This sample has under 90,000 clones, with about three quarters found just once. This receptor was obtained from a human donor with non-small cell lung cancer that progressed on radiotherapy plus ipilimumab. This chain connects TRBV6-6 to TRBJ1-1; tentatively, D is TRBD1 (5 bases). Material: peripheral blood, obtained from a patient treated with radiotherapy plus ipilimumab. The CDR3 region has the DNA TGTGCCAGCAGCTCCCAGGGAAACACTGAAGCTTTCTTT. Protein sequence: CASSSQGNTEAFF.